This is a list of T cell receptor beta chains from one sample in a study of blood T cell repertoires in COVID-19. The repertoire was sequenced with immunoSEQ multiplex PCR; TCRdb's copy has only in-frame clones and lacks some. Of more than 350,000 clones listed, 89% were seen once; the top ten hold around 3%. The material sequenced was peripheral blood. All receptors derive from a woman aged 25 to 39 with COVID-19, enrolled during active disease. Each CDR3 is given with its conserved first and last residue. A D gene is named only where the DNA matches it firmly. A row's size may be missing; if present it is once, few, many or a size class.

V,J,size,D,DNA,CDR3
TRBV16,TRBJ1-2,-,-,TGTGCCAGCAGTCAAACAGGGATTGGCTACACCTTC,CASSQTGIGYTF
TRBV18,TRBJ2-6,-,TRBD1,TGTGCCAGCTCACTAGACAGGGCTGGGGCCAACGTCCTGACTTTC,CASSLDRAGANVLTF
TRBV2,TRBJ2-2,-,TRBD1,TGTGCCAGCAGTGAAGATCCCCGGACAGGGTTTACTCTCACCGGGGAGCTGTTTTTT,CASSEDPRTGFTLTGELFF
TRBV11-2,TRBJ1-1,-,-,TGTGCCAGCAGCTTCTTGTGGGATGGGGGGATGAACACTGAAGCTTTCTTT,CASSFLWDGGMNTEAFF
TRBV4-1,TRBJ2-3,-,TRBD2,TGCGCCAGCCCCCGGGAGGGTACGGAGACAGATACGCAGTATTTT,CASPREGTETDTQYF
TRBV6-2/TRBV6-3,TRBJ2-5,once,TRBD1,TGTGCCAGCAGTCATAGAGAGGACAGGGGAGGGGGAGAGACCCAGTACTTC,CASSHREDRGGGETQYF
TRBV28,TRBJ1-2,-,TRBD1,TGTGCCAGCAGTAAGAGGACAGGGGTGGACTATGGCTACACCTTC,CASSKRTGVDYGYTF
TRBV18,TRBJ2-2,once,TRBD1,TGTGCCAGCTCACTGGGGACAGGGGGCTTCACCGGGGAGCTGTTTTTT,CASSLGTGGFTGELFF
TRBV7-2,TRBJ2-3,-,-,TGTGCCAGCAGCTTAGTATCCCTCGGTACGCAGTATTTT,CASSLVSLGTQYF
TRBV6-2/TRBV6-3,TRBJ1-6,-,-,TGTGCCAGCAGTTACACTGGTTCACCCCTCCACTTT,CASSYTGSPLHF
TRBV10-3,TRBJ1-1,-,TRBD1,TGTGCCATCCTGAAGAAAGACTTACAGGGGACTGAAGCTTTCTTT,CAILKKDLQGTEAFF
TRBV29-1,TRBJ2-1,-,-,TGCAGCGTTGGGCAGGGGAGCTCCTACAATGAGCAGTTCTTC,CSVGQGSSYNEQFF
TRBV7-2,TRBJ2-5,once,-,TGTGCCAGCAGCTTAGCGGGAGGTGCTGAGACCCAGTACTTC,CASSLAGGAETQYF
TRBV4-3,TRBJ1-4,-,TRBD1,TGCGCCAGCAGCCAACAACAGGGGGCTAATGAAAAACTGTTTTTT,CASSQQQGANEKLFF
TRBV7-8,TRBJ1-1,-,-,TGTGCCAGCAGCTTCGCCTCCGGGGAAAGGGACACTGAAGCTTTCTTT,CASSFASGERDTEAFF
TRBV24-1,TRBJ2-1,few,-,TGTGCCACCAGTGAGTCTACCCTAGGTGGATACAATGAGCAGTTCTTC,CATSESTLGGYNEQFF
TRBV2,TRBJ2-1,once,-,TGTGCCAGCAGTGATTTGAGCGCCCACAATGAGCAGTTCTTC,CASSDLSAHNEQFF
TRBV13,TRBJ1-1,once,-,TGTGCCAGCAGCTTAGAGGGGATAGGGGGAGACACTGAAGCTTTCTTT,CASSLEGIGGDTEAFF
TRBV28,TRBJ2-2,-,-,TGTGCCAGCTCGACAGCGATTGATCTCACCGGGGAGCTGTTTTTT,CASSTAIDLTGELFF
TRBV9,TRBJ1-2,-,-,TGTGCCAGCAGCGCTTGGGGGGAGCCTAACTATGGCTACACCTTC,CASSAWGEPNYGYTF
TRBV4-1,TRBJ2-1,-,-,TGCGCCAGCAGCCAAGGAGGAGGGGGGGATGAGCAGTTCTTC,CASSQGGGGDEQFF
TRBV6-2/TRBV6-3,TRBJ1-4,-,-,TGTGCCAGCAGTTACCGGGGGGCTACTAATGAAAAACTGTTTTTT,CASSYRGATNEKLFF
TRBV9,TRBJ1-4,many,TRBD1,TGTGCCAGCAGCGAGACAGGGGGCCTTTCTCCTAATGAAAAACTGTTTTTT,CASSETGGLSPNEKLFF
TRBV28,TRBJ2-3,few,TRBD1,TGTGCCAGCAGTTTAGTGGCAGGACAGGGGACAGATACGCAGTATTTT,CASSLVAGQGTDTQYF
TRBV5-4,TRBJ2-2,-,TRBD1,TGTGCCAGCAGCCGTCAGGGGGCCGGGTCGAACACCGGGGAGCTGTTTTTT,CASSRQGAGSNTGELFF
TRBV10-2,TRBJ1-2,-,-,TGCGCCAGCAGTGCTGACCGGGTATATGGCTACACCTTC,CASSADRVYGYTF
TRBV28,TRBJ2-2,-,-,TGTGCCAGCAGTTTAGGAGGGAACACCGGGGAGCTGTTTTTT,CASSLGGNTGELFF
TRBV11-3,TRBJ2-1,-,-,TGTGCCAGCAGCTTAGAGGACTCGCGCTCCTACAATGAGCAGTTCTTC,CASSLEDSRSYNEQFF
TRBV18,TRBJ2-3,-,TRBD1,TGTGCCAGCTCACAGCCGGGACAGATATACACAGATACGCAGTATTTT,CASSQPGQIYTDTQYF
TRBV2,TRBJ2-3,-,TRBD2,TGTGCCAGCAGTGCTAGCGGGGGAGATACGCAGTATTTT,CASSASGGDTQYF
TRBV5-1,TRBJ2-3,-,TRBD2,TGCGCCAGCAGCTTGGAGAGGTCTAGCGGGAGCACAGATACGCAGTATTTT,CASSLERSSGSTDTQYF
TRBV7-2,TRBJ1-5,once,-,TGTGCCAGCAGCCCTACGCTGGGCAGGGTGGTCCAGCCCCAGCATTTT,CASSPTLGRVVQPQHF
TRBV30,TRBJ1-1,-,TRBD1,TGTGCCTGGAGTTCGACAGGGGAATTGGGGGCTTTCTTT,CAWSSTGELGAFF
TRBV30,TRBJ1-1,-,TRBD1,TGTGCCTCCCGGACAGGGGAGGGGAACACTGAAGCTTTCTTT,CASRTGEGNTEAFF
TRBV4-3,TRBJ2-7,-,TRBD1,TGCGCCAGCAGCCAGGACAGGGGGCTGGTCAACGAGCAGTACTTC,CASSQDRGLVNEQYF
TRBV19,TRBJ2-1,-,TRBD2,TGTGCCAGTAGTATACTAGCGGGGGCCACAATTGAGCAGTTCTTC,CASSILAGATIEQFF
TRBV6-5,TRBJ1-5,-,-,TGTGCCAGCAGCCCCGAGAGCAATCAGCCCCAGCATTTT,CASSPESNQPQHF
TRBV7-9,TRBJ2-7,once,TRBD2,TGTGCCAGCAGCTCCTACCACGGGGGGTTAGGGTACGAGCAGTACTTC,CASSSYHGGLGYEQYF
TRBV5-4,TRBJ2-3,-,-,TGTGCCAGCAGTAAAACCGGGGAAGATACGCAGTATTTT,CASSKTGEDTQYF
TRBV6-4,TRBJ2-1,-,TRBD2,TGTGCCAGCAGTAATACTAGCGGGGGGCACAATGAGCAGTTCTTC,CASSNTSGGHNEQFF
TRBV9,TRBJ1-2,-,-,TGTGCCAGCAGTGCCTGGGCGACACCAACTAACTATGGCTACACCTTC,CASSAWATPTNYGYTF
TRBV28,TRBJ2-3,-,-,TGTGCCAGCAGTCCCACTGCGACAGATACGCAGTATTTT,CASSPTATDTQYF
TRBV7-2,TRBJ2-7,-,TRBD2,TGTGCCAGCAGTTCTGGGACTACAAGAAACGAGCAGTACTTC,CASSSGTTRNEQYF
TRBV7-2,TRBJ1-1,-,-,TGTGCCAGCAGCTTAAACAGGAACACTGAAGCTTTCTTT,CASSLNRNTEAFF
TRBV24-1,TRBJ2-1,-,TRBD2,TGTGCCACCAGTGATTTGCGACTAGCTGGCGATGAGCAGTTCTTC,CATSDLRLAGDEQFF
TRBV19,TRBJ1-2,-,-,TGTGCCAGTAGTACTCCAGGGGTCTCCGGTGGCTACACCTTC,CASSTPGVSGGYTF
TRBV11-2,TRBJ2-7,few,TRBD1,TGTGCCAGCAGTCCTGACCGGGACAGGGCCTACGAGCAGTACTTC,CASSPDRDRAYEQYF
TRBV18,TRBJ2-5,-,-,TGTGCCAGCTCACCAGGGGGACTGGGGGAGACCCAGTACTTC,CASSPGGLGETQYF
TRBV7-9,TRBJ1-3,-,-,TGTGCCAGCAGCCCGACAGTTTTCGTCTCTGGAAACACCATATATTTT,CASSPTVFVSGNTIYF
TRBV10-2,TRBJ2-4,-,TRBD1,TGCGCCAGCAGTGAGGGACAGGGGATAGCCAAAAACATTCAGTACTTC,CASSEGQGIAKNIQYF
TRBV19,TRBJ1-2,-,-,TGTGCCAGTAGTCCTGGTCAAAACTCCTATGGCTACACCTTC,CASSPGQNSYGYTF
TRBV4-3,TRBJ1-5,-,-,TGCGCCAGCAGCCAAGATCGGGTCAATCAGCCCCAGCATTTT,CASSQDRVNQPQHF
TRBV9,TRBJ2-1,-,TRBD2,TGTGCCAGCAGCGTAGCCCCCGGGACTAGCGGGATTCCCCTCTACAATGAGCAGTTCTTC,CASSVAPGTSGIPLYNEQFF
TRBV2,TRBJ1-2,-,-,TGTGCCAGCTATCAAAGAGCCGGGGAGCACTATGGCTACACCTTC,CASYQRAGEHYGYTF
TRBV9,TRBJ2-3,-,TRBD1,TGTGCCAGCAGCGTAGCTGGGGCAGGGGGCGCAGATACGCAGTATTTT,CASSVAGAGGADTQYF
TRBV7-9,TRBJ1-4,-,TRBD1,TGTGCCAGCAGACCAACCGGGACAGCGAATGAAAAACTGTTTTTT,CASRPTGTANEKLFF
TRBV6-4,TRBJ2-1,few,TRBD1,TGTGCCAGCAGTGACGGTTCGGGGGACAGGGGGGTTATGGAGCAGTTCTTC,CASSDGSGDRGVMEQFF
TRBV19,TRBJ2-7,-,TRBD1,TGTGCCAGTAGTGCCAGGTCGACAGGGGCCTACGAGCAGTACTTC,CASSARSTGAYEQYF